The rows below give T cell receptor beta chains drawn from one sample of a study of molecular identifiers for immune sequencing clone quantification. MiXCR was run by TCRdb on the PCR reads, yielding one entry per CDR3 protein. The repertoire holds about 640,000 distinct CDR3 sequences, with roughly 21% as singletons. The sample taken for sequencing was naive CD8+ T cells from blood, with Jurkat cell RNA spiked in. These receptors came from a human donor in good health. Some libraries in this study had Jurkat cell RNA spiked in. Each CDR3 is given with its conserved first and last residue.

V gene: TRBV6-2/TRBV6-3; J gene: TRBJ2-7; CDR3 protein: CASSHSIQGTNEQYF
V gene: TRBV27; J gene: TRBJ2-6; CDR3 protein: CASSLRLDYSGANVLTF
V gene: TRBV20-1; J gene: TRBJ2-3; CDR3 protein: CSARDKGLGPSTDTQYF
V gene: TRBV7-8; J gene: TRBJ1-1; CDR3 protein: CASYPANTEAFF
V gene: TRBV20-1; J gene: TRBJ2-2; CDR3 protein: CSATRTSGRRANTGELFF
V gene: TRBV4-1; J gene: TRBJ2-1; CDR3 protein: CASSQVSFAGGDNEQFF
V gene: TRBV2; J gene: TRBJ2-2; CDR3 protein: CASTRGFGTGELFF
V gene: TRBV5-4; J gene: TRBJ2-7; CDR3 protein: CASSYEWGHSYEQYF
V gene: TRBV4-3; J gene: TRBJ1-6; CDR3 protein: CASSQEEGPHSPLHF
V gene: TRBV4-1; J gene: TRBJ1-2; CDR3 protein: CASSPDRVSSANYGYTF
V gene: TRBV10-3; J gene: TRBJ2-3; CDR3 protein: CAISDHGAVVDTQYF
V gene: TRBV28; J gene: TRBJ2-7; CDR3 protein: CASSYIGAGITYEQYF
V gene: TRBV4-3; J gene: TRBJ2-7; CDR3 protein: CASSQKTGTGGGEQYF
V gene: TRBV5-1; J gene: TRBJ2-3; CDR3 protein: CASSLEAVTDTQYF
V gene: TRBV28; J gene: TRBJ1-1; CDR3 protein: CASRWATNTEAFF
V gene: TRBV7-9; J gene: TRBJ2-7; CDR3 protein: CASSLLKGGHHYEQYF
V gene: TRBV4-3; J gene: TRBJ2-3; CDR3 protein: CASSQEGLAGRDTQYF
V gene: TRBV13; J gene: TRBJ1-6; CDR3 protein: CASSQKPVGGDLHF
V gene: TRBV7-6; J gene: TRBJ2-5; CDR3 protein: CASSLTSGREETQYF
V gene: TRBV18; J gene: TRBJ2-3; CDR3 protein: CASSGGRAALTDTQYF
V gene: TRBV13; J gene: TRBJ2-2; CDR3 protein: CAGSQGVPGELFF
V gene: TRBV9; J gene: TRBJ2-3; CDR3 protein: CASSPSWSSGGAGDTQYF
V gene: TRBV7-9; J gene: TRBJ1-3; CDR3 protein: CASSPTALMSSGNTIYF
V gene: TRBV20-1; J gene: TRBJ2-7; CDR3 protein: CSAEKLSGAEQYF
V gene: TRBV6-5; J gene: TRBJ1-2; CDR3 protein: CASSPRAGIHDYGYTF